A single T cell receptor beta chain is shown here with its context. The antigen remains undetermined. Losses at the gene ends were 1 base for V and 4 bases for J; bases not matched to a gene: 5. The length of the CDR3 is 16 residues. Germline lookup yields CDR1 SGHTA and CDR2 FQGNSA. Produced via immunoSEQ multiplex PCR; TCRdb's table is partial and in-frame only. The data show around 240,000 clones, roughly 90% seen once. The data were obtained in a study of Ad26.COV2.S vaccination and SARS-CoV-2 variants. Across the study: The trial was COV1001 and the donor's arm was Ad26.COV2.S. The vaccine Ad26.COV2.S was put into the muscle once, or twice with 56 days between. The study, taken as a whole, reports: Ad26.COV2.S recipients had broader spike-specific TCRs (P = 0.0014).

Sample treatment: roughly 18 received Ad26.COV2.S at low or high dose, single or two shots; about 5 received placebo; per-sample allocation not given. Each sample was drawn 63 days after the first injection (of vaccine or placebo). The donor's status was that of an adult aged 18-55 years in Boston. The gene calls are TRBV7-2 and TRBJ2-5, with 11 bases that match TRBD1. The specimen was peripheral blood, collected in a trial of Ad26.COV2.S vaccine versus placebo. The sequence was collected from a person aged 18-65 years who received the Ad26.COV2.S COVID-19 vaccine or a placebo. CDR3 coding DNA: TGTGCCAGCAGCTTAGAGGGACAGGGGGGATCAGAGACCCAGTACTTC. This translates into CASSLEGQGGSETQYF.